The 32 T cell receptor beta chains below all came from one sample that was sequenced in a study of T cells in pancreatic ductal adenocarcinoma. Assay: immunoSEQ multiplex PCR; the TCRdb copy retains only in-frame clones and omits some. The sample shows approximately 13,000 clones, roughly 88% of them seen only once. Surgery without prior neoadjuvant therapy was the treatment of the selected pancreatic ductal adenocarcinoma patients. The specimen sequenced was PBMCs. The receptors were gathered from a human donor with pancreatic ductal adenocarcinoma.

CDR3 region: CASSEVSLDVTEAFF. CDR3 DNA: TGTGCCAGCAGTGAAGTCAGCCTAGACGTGACTGAAGCTTTCTTT. V gene TRBV2 combines with J gene TRBJ1-1; D ambiguous. Between the trimmed V and J ends, which lost 1 base and 5 bases, there was a span of 14 bases. Germline V gene lookup returns CDR1 SNHLY and CDR2 FYNNEI. The CDR3 loop spans 15 amino acids.

The chain joins TRBV19 to TRBJ1-5; the D is unclear. V was clipped by 3 bases and J by 3 bases, with 12 bases between them. The CDR3 contains 15 residues. From germline, CDR1 is LNHDA and CDR2 SQIVND (reference sequence). CDR3 in DNA: TGTGCCAGTAGTATCCAATCCAATTACAATCAGCCCCAGCATTTT. Protein product: CASSIQSNYNQPQHF.

A single count supports this clone. The chain couples TRBV6-5 to TRBJ1-2; TRBD1 aligns across 10 bases. The CDR3 extends over 15 amino acids. Germline CDR1 reads MNHEY; CDR2 reads SVGAGI. J gave up 4 bases and V 6 bases, and 8 bases lay outside the gene matches. CDR3 in DNA: TGTGCCAGCAGACAAGACCGGGACAGGGGCTATGGCTACACCTTC. Its translation is CASRQDRDRGYGYTF.

The chain combines TRBV18 with TRBJ1-1, with a tentative D call TRBD1 (6 bases). Germline CDR1 is KGHSH and CDR2 is LQKENI. The length of the CDR3 is 13 residues. Trimming left V 8 bases short and J 5 bases short, with 15 bases between. CDR3 loop: CASEGGLRTEAFF. Here the CDR3 DNA reads TGTGCCAGCGAGGGGGGCCTGAGGACTGAAGCTTTCTTT.

V is TRBV10-3 and J is TRBJ1-2; 11 nucleotides line up with TRBD1. Germline-derived CDR1 and CDR2 are ENHRY and SYGVKD. Trimming cost V 4 bases and J 4 bases; bases outside gene matches: 2. The CDR3 is made up of 14 amino acids. CDR3 amino acids: CAISGGQGAYGYTF. In DNA form, the CDR3 reads TGTGCCATCAGTGGAGGACAGGGGGCCTATGGCTACACCTTC.

This chain links TRBV11-1 with TRBJ2-7; 15 bases are shared with TRBD2. CDR3 size: 15 residues. The germline gives CDR1 SGHAT, CDR2 FQDESV (reference sequence). The ends lost 5 bases at V and 6 bases at J; junction bases unmatched: 5. CDR3 nucleotides: TGTGCCAGCAGCCCGCCGGGACTAGCGGGAGGCGAGCAGTACTTC. Protein: CASSPPGLAGGEQYF.

The V and J genes are TRBV29-1 and TRBJ2-6, with a possible D match to TRBD1 (5 bases). The CDR3 has 14 amino acids. The germline gives CDR1 SQVTM, CDR2 ANQGSEA. Trimming shortened V by 7 bases and J by 4 bases, and 14 bases separated the two germline ends. The CDR3 here is CSAAAGFGANVLTF. CDR3 in DNA: TGCAGCGCCGCCGCAGGGTTCGGGGCCAACGTCCTGACTTTC.

The chain uses TRBV14 and TRBJ2-3, with D perhaps matching TRBD2 (6 bases). Germline CDR1 is SGHDN and CDR2 is FVKESK. The CDR3 length is 12 residues. V lost 4 bases and J 7 bases, leaving 9 bases between the germline ends. CDR3 sequence: CASSPRGYTQYF. The DNA for the CDR3 is TGTGCCAGCAGCCCGCGGGGTTATACGCAGTATTTT.

The J gene is TRBJ2-3, the V gene TRBV6-6; D remains unclear. V lost 3 bases and J 4 bases, leaving 5 bases between the germline ends. The CDR3 is made up of 12 amino acids. CDR1 is MNHNY and CDR2 is SVGAGI in the germline V gene (reference sequence). The CDR3 reads CASSYSPDTQYF. The CDR3 DNA follows: TGTGCCAGCAGTTATTCTCCAGATACGCAGTATTTT.

The V gene is TRBV13, the J gene TRBJ1-1, with D perhaps matching TRBD1 (6 bases). Germline lookup yields CDR1 PRHDT and CDR2 FYEKMQ (reference sequence). The CDR3 totals 15 residues. V was clipped by 6 bases and J by 1 base, with 15 bases between them. This CDR3 reads CASRLYLDRNTEAFF. CDR3 in DNA: TGTGCCAGCAGACTCTATCTGGACAGGAACACTGAAGCTTTCTTT. Using reference TRBV13 and TRBJ1-1 for the parts outside the CDR3, the full variable domain is AAGVIQSPRHLIKEKRETATLKCYPIPRHDTVYWYQQGPGQDPQFLISFYEKMQSDKGSIPDRFSAQQFSDYHSELNMSSLELGDSALYFCASRLYLDRNTEAFFGQGTRLTVV.

This clone was picked up a small number of times. The J gene is TRBJ2-5, the V gene TRBV18; D not certain. This CDR3 spans 12 amino acids. Germline V gives CDR1 KGHSH, CDR2 LQKENI. Trimming cost V 3 bases and J 2 bases, with 4 bases left between them. The CDR3 reads CASSPEQETQYF. CDR3 bases: TGTGCCAGCTCACCGGAGCAAGAGACCCAGTACTTC. Variable domain in full (rest from reference TRBV18 and TRBJ2-5): NAGVMQNPRHLVRRRGQEARLRCSPMKGHSHVYWYRQLPEEGLKFMVYLQKENIIDESGMPKERFSAEFPKEGPSILRIQQVVRGDSAAYFCASSPEQETQYFGPGTRLLVL.

V is TRBV4-2 and J is TRBJ2-3, with 8 bases identical to TRBD2. Germline V gives CDR1 LGHNA, CDR2 YNFKEQ. The length of the CDR3 is 16 residues. Trimming removed 1 base from V and 1 base from J; junction bases left unmatched: 4. This chain's CDR3 is CASSQGSSGGTDTQYF. The CDR3 nucleotides read TGTGCCAGCAGCCAAGGTAGTAGCGGGGGCACAGATACGCAGTATTTT.

The chain couples TRBV10-3 to TRBJ2-7; 7 bases fit TRBD2. This CDR3 spans 11 amino acids. The ends lost 8 bases at V and 4 bases at J; junction bases unmatched: 2. CDR1 ENHRY and CDR2 SYGVKD come from the germline V gene. CDR3 nucleotide sequence: TGTGCCATCGCTAGCGGATACGAGCAGTACTTC. This translates into CAIASGYEQYF.

The chain links TRBV7-3 to TRBJ2-7; 14 positions match TRBD2. J lost 6 bases, V lost 0 bases, and 1 base had no gene match. This CDR3 is 15 amino acids long. The V gene's germline CDR1 is SGHTA and CDR2 FQGTGA. The CDR3 nucleotides are TGTGCCAGCAGCTTAACGGGACTAGCGGGAGTCGAGCAGTACTTC. As protein: CASSLTGLAGVEQYF. Based on the CDR3 plus reference TRBV7-3 and TRBJ2-7, the full variable domain is GAGVSQTPSNKVTEKGKYVELRCDPISGHTALYWYRQSLGQGPEFLIYFQGTGAADDSGLPNDRFFAVRPEGSVSTLKIQRTERGDSAVYLCASSLTGLAGVEQYFGPGTRLTVT.

The chain carries TRBV6-6 and TRBJ2-7; 7 nucleotides align to TRBD2. The V gene's germline CDR1 is MNHNY and CDR2 SVGAGI (reference sequence). With 0 bases clipped from V and 6 bases from J, the junction kept 8 bases outside the gene matches. The CDR3 runs to 15 residues. CDR3 sequence reads: CASSYSGLTLGEQYF. CDR3 DNA: TGTGCCAGCAGTTACTCGGGACTAACCCTGGGCGAGCAGTACTTC.

Of note for this clone: One end of the junction is discordant with germline, which a read error may explain. The rearrangement uses TRBV29-1 and TRBJ1-1; 7 bases match TRBD1. Germline V gene lookup returns CDR1 SQVTM and CDR2 ANQGSEA. The CDR3 has 13 amino acids. As DNA, the CDR3 is TGCAGCGTGGAACACAGGGGAAGCTCTGAGGCTTTCTTT. Residues: CSVEHRGSSEAFF. The entire variable domain, with the rest obtained from reference TRBV29-1 and TRBJ1-1, is as follows: SAVISQKPSRDICQRGTSLTIQCQVDSQVTMMFWYRQQPGQSLTLIATANQGSEATYESGFVIDKFPISRPNLTFSTLTVSNMSPEDSSIYLCSVEHRGSSEAFFGQGTRLTVV.

In this sample, this clone is hyperexpanded (1% or more). The chain couples TRBV14 to TRBJ1-2; D is perhaps TRBD1 (6 bases). V shed 6 bases and J shed 5 bases, with 19 bases lying between them. This CDR3 contains 15 residues. The V gene's germline CDR1 is SGHDN and CDR2 FVKESK. DNA for the CDR3: TGTGCCAGCAGTATAACCGGGACACGTGTTTATGGCTACACCTTC. Its translation is CASSITGTRVYGYTF.

The chain is built from TRBV5-1 and TRBJ1-4, with 8 bases that match TRBD1. Germline CDR1 and CDR2: SGHRS and YFSETQ. The length of the CDR3 is 16 residues. The junction had 8 bases not matched to a gene; V was cut back by 2 bases and J by 5 bases. CDR3 coding DNA: TGCGCCAGCAGCTTCCAGGGGGCCGCCACGAATGAAAAACTGTTTTTT. This translates into CASSFQGAATNEKLFF.

The rearrangement uses TRBV5-1 and TRBJ2-2, with TRBD2 identical over 8 bases. V shed 5 bases, J shed 3 bases, and the junction held 3 bases outside the gene matches. This CDR3 is built from 14 residues. Germline V gene data show CDR1 as SGHRS and CDR2 as YFSETQ. This CDR3 reads CASRGAGDTGELFF. CDR3 nucleotides: TGCGCCAGCAGGGGAGCGGGGGACACCGGGGAGCTGTTTTTT. Together with reference TRBV5-1 and TRBJ2-2, the CDR3 gives the full variable domain: KAGVTQTPRYLIKTRGQQVTLSCSPISGHRSVSWYQQTPGQGLQFLFEYFSETQRNKGNFPGRFSGRQFSNSRSEMNVSTLELGDSALYLCASRGAGDTGELFFGEGSRLTVL.

The V call is TRBV4-2, the J call TRBJ2-5, with a tentative D call TRBD2 (6 bases). The V end lost 1 base, the J end lost 2 bases, and 14 bases lay between the germline ends. The germline CDR1 and CDR2 sequences are LGHNA and YNFKEQ. This CDR3 is built from 16 residues. The chain's CDR3 is CASSQVGMGGQETQYF. The CDR3 DNA is TGTGCCAGCAGCCAAGTTGGTATGGGGGGTCAAGAGACCCAGTACTTC.

The V gene is TRBV5-1, the J gene TRBJ1-3; 7 positions match TRBD1. The CDR3 is 15 amino acids. Per germline, CDR1 SGHRS and CDR2 YFSETQ. J lost 0 bases, V lost 6 bases, and 6 bases had no gene match. DNA for the CDR3: TGCGCCAGCAAGGGGGCAGACCACTCTGGAAACACCATATATTTT. Translated: CASKGADHSGNTIYF.

The chain has TRBV5-1 and TRBJ1-2, with 9 bases lining up with TRBD1. The CDR3 spans 17 residues. Unmatched junction bases numbered 10, after V lost 0 bases and J lost 4 bases. Looked up from germline, CDR1 is SGHRS and CDR2 is YFSETQ. The chain's CDR3 is CASSLAGPGQGVYGYTF. The CDR3, as DNA: TGCGCCAGCAGCTTGGCGGGACCGGGACAGGGAGTCTATGGCTACACCTTC.

The J gene is TRBJ1-1, the V gene TRBV6-6; TRBD1 is a possible D gene (6 bases). CDR3 size: 11 residues. Looked up from germline, CDR1 is MNHNY and CDR2 is SVGAGI (reference sequence). Between the trimmed V and J ends, which lost 6 bases and 6 bases, there was a span of 8 bases. The CDR3 nucleotides read TGTGCCAGCAGACAGGGATCTGAAGCTTTCTTT. It specifies CASRQGSEAFF.

The chain employs TRBV7-2 and TRBJ1-1, with a tentative D call TRBD1 (6 bases). Germline-derived CDR1 and CDR2 are SGHTA and FQGNSA. Trimming took 2 bases from V and 7 from J, leaving 11 bases between them. This CDR3 is 13 amino acids long. The CDR3 nucleotides read TGTGCCAGCAGCTTAACAGGGATCGGTGAAGCTTTCTTT. As protein: CASSLTGIGEAFF. The variable domain in full, with the rest retrieved from reference TRBV7-2 and TRBJ1-1, is GAGVSQSPSNKVTEKGKDVELRCDPISGHTALYWYRQSLGQGLEFLIYFQGNSAPDKSGLPSDRFSAERTGGSVSTLTIQRTQQEDSAVYLCASSLTGIGEAFFGQGTRLTVV.

The chain has TRBV5-4 and TRBJ2-3; perhaps TRBD2 as D (5 bases). Germline V gene sequence: CDR1 SGHNT, CDR2 YYREEE (reference sequence). Trimming removed 0 bases at V and 0 bases at J, with 11 bases between. The CDR3 extends over 16 amino acids. This chain's CDR3 is CASSLEERPSTDTQYF. In DNA, the CDR3 is TGTGCCAGCAGCTTGGAAGAGCGGCCTAGCACAGATACGCAGTATTTT.

V usage is TRBV18 and J usage is TRBJ1-1; tentative D call: TRBD1 (5 bases). CDR3 length equals 13 residues. The germline V gene has CDR1 KGHSH and CDR2 LQKENI. V lost 8 bases and J 4 bases, leaving 14 bases between the germline ends. Here the CDR3 reads CASTRDSLTEAFF. In DNA form, the CDR3 reads TGTGCCAGCACCCGAGACAGTCTCACTGAAGCTTTCTTT.

The V and J genes are TRBV10-3 and TRBJ2-1; no clear D gene. The CDR3 has 12 amino acids. Germline CDR1 is ENHRY and CDR2 is SYGVKD. V gave up 5 bases and J gave up 12 bases, with 14 bases separating them. The CDR3 DNA reads as TGTGCCATCAGTACGGACCCAGAGCCGCAGTTCTTC. Its translation is CAISTDPEPQFF.

This chain's CDR3 is CASRGQGSTGELFF. The CDR3 DNA sequence: TGTGCCAGCAGGGGACAGGGGAGCACCGGGGAGCTGTTTTTT. The chain has TRBV2 and TRBJ2-2; TRBD1 matches 10 bases. The germline V gene has CDR1 SNHLY and CDR2 FYNNEI. The CDR3 spans 14 residues. With V trimmed by 6 bases and J by 4 bases, 2 bases remained unmatched.

V gene TRBV14 combines with J gene TRBJ1-3; 7 bases are shared with TRBD1. CDR1 and CDR2 from the germline V gene are SGHDN and FVKESK. Germline trimming cut 5 bases from V and 0 bases from J; bases unmatched to any gene: 13. The length of the CDR3 is 18 residues. The CDR3 spells CASSARDSRPSSGNTIYF. CDR3 bases: TGTGCCAGCAGCGCCCGGGACAGCCGACCTAGCTCTGGAAACACCATATATTTT.

This clone was found once. The V and J genes are TRBV11-2 and TRBJ1-2, with TRBD1 matching over 8 bases. V gave up 1 base and J gave up 2 bases; unmatched junction bases: 3. The CDR3 is 15 amino acids. Germline loops: CDR1 SGHAT, CDR2 FQNNGV. The CDR3 here is CASSLVAGGNYGYTF. The CDR3 region has the DNA TGTGCCAGCAGCTTAGTTGCAGGGGGCAACTATGGCTACACCTTC.

The chain recombines TRBV5-4 with TRBJ1-4; no reliable D call. With 0 bases removed from V and 8 bases from J, the gap between germline ends came to 8 bases. The CDR3 totals 13 residues. CDR1 is SGHNT and CDR2 is YYREEE in the germline V gene (reference sequence). Written as DNA, the CDR3 is TGTGCCAGCAGCTTGGATACAAGCGAAAAACTGTTTTTT. Protein: CASSLDTSEKLFF.

The chain is built from TRBV30 and TRBJ2-2; D is unresolved. The CDR3 covers 14 residues. Trimming cost V 2 bases and J 2 bases, with 9 bases left between them. Germline CDR1 is GTSNPN and CDR2 is SVGIG (reference sequence). In nucleotides, the CDR3 is TGTGCCTGGAGTTTGTTGGGTAACACCGGGGAGCTGTTTTTT. Amino acid sequence: CAWSLLGNTGELFF. Full variable domain (remainder filled in from reference TRBV30 and TRBJ2-2): SQTIHQWPATLVQPVGSPLSLECTVEGTSNPNLYWYRQAAGRGLQLLFYSVGIGQISSEVPQNLSASRPQDRQFILSSKKLLLSDSGFYLCAWSLLGNTGELFFGEGSRLTVL.